The 17 T cell receptor beta chains below come from one sample, sequenced in a study of T cell responses to AZD1222 COVID-19 vaccine listed by TCRdb under 2021. What the time point label conveys for this sample: baseline before first vaccination. Receptors were amplified or captured by the immunoSEQ multiplex PCR assay. In its TCRdb copy, this immuneACCESS table keeps in-frame sequences only and misses some clones. Where compared with another copy, unresolved V genes explain less than half of these, and the others have no known cause. The sample table records some 150,000 clones; about 95% of these occur just once. About 1.3% of the sample comes from the top ten. The sample here was peripheral blood, taken on day 0 of AZD1222 vaccination. These receptors were taken from an adult in good health.

The chain combines TRBV5-4 with TRBJ2-3; TRBD2 matches 14 bases. The V and J ends lost 4 bases and 4 bases, in that order; junction bases with no gene match: 5. CDR3 length: 16 residues. Germline V gene lookup returns CDR1 SGHNT and CDR2 YYREEE (reference sequence). In DNA, the CDR3 is TGTGCCAGCAGCCCCGGGACTAGCGGGGGCTCAGATACGCAGTATTTT. Protein sequence: CASSPGTSGGSDTQYF.

The CDR3 sequence: CASSLDGGQYNEQFF. CDR3 nucleotide sequence: TGTGCCAGCAGCTTAGACGGGGGGCAGTACAATGAGCAGTTCTTC. The chain is built from TRBV7-7 and TRBJ2-1, with a possible D match to TRBD2 (7 bases). V shed 1 base and J shed 4 bases, with 11 bases lying between them. The germline V gene encodes CDR1 SSHAT and CDR2 FNYEAQ (reference sequence). CDR3 length equals 15 residues.

This chain uses TRBV19 with TRBJ1-3; D not resolved. The CDR3 loop spans 17 amino acids. Germline lookup yields CDR1 LNHDA and CDR2 SQIVND (reference sequence). V was shortened by 3 bases and J by 0 bases, with 15 bases between the two germline ends. The chain's CDR3 is CASSIVSGPISGNTIYF. The CDR3 coding sequence is TGTGCCAGTAGTATTGTTTCCGGACCGATCTCTGGAAACACCATATATTTT.

The chain is built from TRBV6-1 and TRBJ2-5; 10 positions match TRBD2. This CDR3 comprises 16 residues. The V gene's germline CDR1 is MNHNS and CDR2 SASEGT. With 8 bases clipped from V and 0 bases from J, the junction kept 9 bases outside the gene matches. As DNA, the CDR3 is TGTGCCAGCGGTGGAGCAGCGGGAGGGTACCAAGAGACCCAGTACTTC. It encodes CASGGAAGGYQETQYF.

This clone was counted only a few times. This chain links TRBV7-9 with TRBJ2-7, with TRBD1 matching over 10 bases. Trimming cost V 5 bases and J 6 bases; bases outside gene matches: 7. Germline-derived CDR1 and CDR2 are SEHNR and FQNEAQ (reference sequence). CDR3 length: 14 residues. The CDR3 region has the DNA TGTGCCAGCAGCCCGACAGGGGGCTTGGGCGAGCAGTACGTC. Its translation is CASSPTGGLGEQYV.

This chain connects TRBV6-2 or TRBV6-3 to TRBJ2-1; TRBD2 matches at 11 bases. V shed 4 bases, J shed 5 bases, and the junction held 10 bases outside the gene matches. This CDR3 has 17 amino acids. CDR1 and CDR2 from the germline V gene are MNHEY and SVGEGT. CDR3 nucleotide sequence: TGTGCCAGCAGTTCGTTGGTTTGGACTAGCGGGCACAATGAGCAGTTCTTC. Amino acid sequence: CASSSLVWTSGHNEQFF.

The V gene is TRBV18, the J gene TRBJ2-5; 9 bases align to TRBD1. In germline, CDR1 is KGHSH, CDR2 LQKENI. This CDR3 has 16 amino acids. The trim removed 3 bases at V and 5 bases at J, leaving 10 bases unmatched. CDR3 region: CASSPNPGQGAETQYF. In nucleotides, the CDR3 is TGTGCCAGCTCACCTAACCCGGGACAGGGAGCGGAGACCCAGTACTTC.

The chain links TRBV18 to TRBJ2-5, with D perhaps matching TRBD2 (6 bases). CDR1 is KGHSH, CDR2 LQKENI, per germline. This CDR3 spans 16 amino acids. The V end lost 5 bases, the J end lost 5 bases, and 21 bases lay between the germline ends. CDR3 protein: CASSAKLDGGIETQYF. The CDR3 coding sequence is TGTGCCAGCTCAGCGAAACTGGACGGAGGGATCGAGACCCAGTACTTC.

The chain uses TRBV6-5 and TRBJ1-4, with D possibly TRBD1 on 5 matching bases. Germline lookup yields CDR1 MNHEY and CDR2 SVGAGI. The CDR3 totals 13 residues. Trimming pared 9 bases from V and 5 bases from J, leaving 13 bases between. The CDR3 DNA follows: TGTGCCAGTCGACAGTCCGGGAATGAAAAACTGTTTTTT. It yields the protein CASRQSGNEKLFF.

CDR3 in amino acids: CASSLVSSYNSPLHF. As DNA, the CDR3 is TGCGCCAGCAGCTTAGTCAGCTCCTATAATTCACCCCTCCACTTT. The chain recombines TRBV5-1 with TRBJ1-6; D call uncertain. The CDR3 extends over 15 amino acids. CDR1 and CDR2 (germline): SGHRS, YFSETQ. The ends were cut back, 2 bases at V and 0 bases at J, with 6 bases in the middle.

The chain joins TRBV9 to TRBJ1-6; D not resolved. CDR1 SGDLS and CDR2 YYNGEE come from the germline V gene. The V gene lost 2 bases and the J gene lost 0 bases, with 6 bases spanning the gap. The CDR3 is made up of 15 amino acids. CDR3 region: CASSVRSSYNSPLHF. DNA of the CDR3: TGTGCCAGCAGCGTGCGCAGCTCCTATAATTCACCCCTCCACTTT.

The V and J genes are TRBV9 and TRBJ1-3; D might be TRBD1 (6 bases). This CDR3 is 15 amino acids long. Germline values: CDR1 SGDLS, CDR2 YYNGEE. V was pared by 4 bases and J by 8 bases, with 19 bases between. CDR3 loop: CASSPDGTHPHTIYF. The CDR3 bases are TGTGCCAGCAGCCCAGACGGGACACATCCACACACCATATATTTT. Using reference TRBV9 and TRBJ1-3 for the parts outside the CDR3, the full variable domain is DSGVTQTPKHLITATGQRVTLRCSPRSGDLSVYWYQQSLDQGLQFLIQYYNGEERAKGNILERFSAQQFPDLHSELNLSSLELGDSALYFCASSPDGTHPHTIYFGEGSWLTVV.

The rearrangement uses TRBV5-1 and TRBJ2-3; the D is unclear. CDR1 is SGHRS, CDR2 YFSETQ, per germline. Trimming removed 2 bases from V and 6 bases from J, with 7 bases in between. This CDR3 contains 12 residues. Written as DNA, the CDR3 is TGCGCCAGCAGCTTTAGGTGGGATACGCAGTATTTT. Amino acids: CASSFRWDTQYF.

The V and J genes are TRBV27 and TRBJ2-2; D is possibly TRBD2 (6 bases). This CDR3 spans 16 amino acids. V was pared by 7 bases and J by 1 base, with 16 bases between. The germline CDR1 and CDR2 sequences are MNHEY and SMNVEV (reference sequence). CDR3 nucleotide sequence: TGTGCCAGCACCCGACCGGGACTTCTGAACACCGGGGAGCTGTTTTTT. Translated, it gives CASTRPGLLNTGELFF.

The V and J genes are TRBV5-1 and TRBJ1-1, with 7 bases aligning to TRBD1. Germline CDR1 is SGHRS and CDR2 is YFSETQ. The CDR3 sequence is 13 residues long. Trimming at V came to 0 bases and at J to 8 bases, leaving 4 bases not matched to a gene. CDR3 protein: CASSLGRDREAFF. The DNA for the CDR3 is TGCGCCAGCAGCTTGGGAAGGGACAGAGAAGCTTTCTTT.

CDR3 amino acids: CATFYRDSYGYTF. The CDR3 DNA reads as TGTGCCACATTCTACCGGGACAGCTATGGCTACACCTTC. The chain is built from TRBV6-7 and TRBJ1-2; 7 bases match TRBD1. TRBV6-7 is labeled an ORF, and its function is uncertain. V lost 10 bases and J lost 4; bases outside the gene matches: 9. This CDR3 comprises 13 residues.

This clone was recorded only once. The chain is built from TRBV7-2 and TRBJ1-4; D uncertain. Germline lookup yields CDR1 SGHTA and CDR2 FQGNSA. The CDR3 is made up of 17 amino acids. The V end lost 3 bases, the J end lost 5 bases, and 19 bases lay between the germline ends. DNA for the CDR3: TGTGCCAGCAGCTTTCGGACGCGACTGGGTCTGAATGAAAAACTGTTTTTT. It encodes CASSFRTRLGLNEKLFF. Complete variable domain (other parts from reference TRBV7-2 and TRBJ1-4): GAGVSQSPSNKVTEKGKDVELRCDPISGHTALYWYRQSLGQGLEFLIYFQGNSAPDKSGLPSDRFSAERTGGSVSTLTIQRTQQEDSAVYLCASSFRTRLGLNEKLFFGSGTQLSVL.